One sample yielded the 4 T cell receptor beta chains listed below, sequenced in a study of radiotherapy plus CTLA-4 blockade in lung cancer. Using immunoSEQ multiplex PCR, the repertoire was profiled, and TCRdb retains in-frame clones only, with some absent. The sample lists nearly 110,000 clones, around 85% occurring once. This specimen consisted of peripheral blood, obtained from a patient treated with radiotherapy plus ipilimumab. The receptors were sampled from a human donor with non-small cell lung cancer that progressed on radiotherapy plus ipilimumab. Some clones in this sample may be carry-over from other donors' samples.

Only one count was recorded for this clone. This sequence joins TRBV27 and TRBJ1-1; 9 nucleotides match TRBD1. V was pared by 3 bases and J by 0 bases, with 8 bases of the junction left unmatched. This CDR3 is 17 amino acids long. From germline, CDR1 is MNHEY and CDR2 SMNVEV (reference sequence). Here the CDR3 reads CASSFDGTGMMNTEAFF. The CDR3 DNA sequence: TGTGCCAGCAGTTTCGACGGGACAGGGATGATGAACACTGAAGCTTTCTTT.

This clone appeared once. The chain couples TRBV2 to TRBJ1-2; a possible D gene is TRBD1 (6 bases). Germline CDR1 SNHLY, CDR2 FYNNEI. V was cut by 3 bases and J by 3 bases, with 14 bases left in between. The CDR3 extends over 15 amino acids. This CDR3 reads CASSDVYRADYGYTF. As DNA, the CDR3 is TGTGCCAGCAGTGACGTGTACAGGGCCGACTATGGCTACACCTTC.

The rearrangement links TRBV5-1 to TRBJ1-1; D unclear. This CDR3 is 15 amino acids long. V lost 4 bases to trimming and J lost 3 bases, with 16 bases between them. Germline assignment: CDR1 SGHRS and CDR2 YFSETQ. The CDR3 DNA sequence: TGCGCCAGCAGCGGCCAACAAGGGAGTGACACTGAAGCTTTCTTT. It specifies CASSGQQGSDTEAFF.

The rearrangement uses TRBV5-4 and TRBJ1-1, with D unresolved. The germline gives CDR1 SGHNT, CDR2 YYREEE (reference sequence). The CDR3 extends over 16 amino acids. The V end was cut by 1 base, the J end by 0 bases, with 13 bases between. The CDR3 bases are TGTGCCAGCAGCTTGTCCCCAGGAGACATGAACACTGAAGCTTTCTTT. It encodes CASSLSPGDMNTEAFF.